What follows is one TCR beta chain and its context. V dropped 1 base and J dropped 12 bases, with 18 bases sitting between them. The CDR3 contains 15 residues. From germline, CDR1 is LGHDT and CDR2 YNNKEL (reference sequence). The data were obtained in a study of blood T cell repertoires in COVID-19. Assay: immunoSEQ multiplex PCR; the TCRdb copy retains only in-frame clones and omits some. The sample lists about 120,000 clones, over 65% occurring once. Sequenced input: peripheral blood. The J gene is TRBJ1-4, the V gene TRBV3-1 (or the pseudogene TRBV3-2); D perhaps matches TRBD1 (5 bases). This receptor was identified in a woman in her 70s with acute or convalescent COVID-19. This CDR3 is CASSQGRGIGGELFF. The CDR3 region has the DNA TGTGCCAGCAGCCAAGGTAGAGGCATCGGGGGAGAACTGTTTTTT.